This is a list of T cell receptor beta chains from one sample in a study of blood T cell repertoires in COVID-19. The assay was immunoSEQ multiplex PCR, and TCRdb's table has in-frame clones only and misses some. The data hold some 300,000 clones, with approximately 91% observed a single time. The sequencing input was PBMCs or T cells enriched from blood (not recorded which). The source is a woman in her thirties or forties who had recovered from COVID-19. Both conserved end residues are part of each CDR3. A D gene is named only where the DNA matches it firmly. Size tells how often a clone was seen (once, few, many) or the class of an expanded clone, and some rows leave it out.

V,J,size,D,CDR3,DNA
TRBV10-3,TRBJ1-1,.,TRBD1,CAISEQGAETEAFF,TGTGCCATCAGTGAACAGGGGGCCGAGACTGAAGCTTTCTTT
TRBV19,TRBJ1-4,.,.,CASTGRLQGGNEKLFF,TGTGCCAGTACCGGAAGGTTACAGGGAGGGAATGAAAAACTGTTTTTT
TRBV5-1,TRBJ1-1,.,.,CASSSGGTANTEAFF,TGCGCCAGCAGCTCGGGAGGGACGGCGAACACTGAAGCTTTCTTT
TRBV5-4,TRBJ2-3,.,.,CASSLGGSGTDTQYF,TGTGCCAGCAGCTTGGGAGGGAGTGGCACAGATACGCAGTATTTT
TRBV5-6,TRBJ1-1,.,.,CASSQRPTGNTEAFF,TGTGCCAGCAGCCAACGACCGACAGGGAACACTGAAGCTTTCTTT
TRBV19,TRBJ2-3,.,.,CASSTTSYTPTDTQYF,TGTGCCAGTAGTACGACTAGTTATACCCCCACAGATACGCAGTATTTT
TRBV5-4,TRBJ1-2,.,TRBD1,CASSSPGTGGRANYGYTF,TGTGCCAGCAGCTCCCCCGGGACAGGGGGGAGGGCTAACTATGGCTACACCTTC
TRBV6-5,TRBJ2-3,once,TRBD1,CASIEGTGADTQYF,TGTGCCAGCATAGAGGGGACAGGGGCAGATACGCAGTATTTT
TRBV7-9,TRBJ1-3,.,.,CASRPRRAGHSGNTIYF,TGTGCCAGCAGACCTCGCCGCGCGGGGCACTCTGGAAACACCATATATTTT
TRBV6-5,TRBJ1-2,once,TRBD1,CASSYVTGGHGYTF,TGTGCCAGCAGTTACGTGACAGGGGGTCATGGCTACACCTTC
TRBV9,TRBJ1-3,.,.,CASSKTGIPSGNTIYF,TGTGCCAGCAGCAAGACAGGTATACCCTCTGGAAACACCATATATTTT
TRBV5-1,TRBJ2-7,once,.,CASSIRTVPSGEQYF,TGCGCCAGCAGCATCAGGACAGTTCCTTCGGGGGAGCAGTACTTC
TRBV4-2,TRBJ2-7,.,.,CASSQDAHTYEQYF,TGTGCCAGCAGCCAAGATGCACATACCTACGAGCAGTACTTC
TRBV25-1,TRBJ1-6,.,.,CASTESSYNSPLHF,TGTGCCAGCACCGAGAGCTCCTATAATTCACCCCTCCACTTT
TRBV24-1,TRBJ2-5,once,.,CATSDGGPGTRGETQYF,TGTGCCACCAGTGATGGAGGGCCCGGGACTCGCGGAGAGACCCAGTACTTC
TRBV11-2,TRBJ2-5,.,TRBD2,CELAGGRGVHETQYF,TGTGAGCTAGCGGGAGGGCGCGGCGTGCACGAGACCCAGTACTTC
TRBV18,TRBJ1-5,.,.,CASSPFPGGNQPQHF,TGTGCCAGCTCACCATTTCCAGGGGGCAATCAGCCCCAGCATTTT
TRBV4-1,TRBJ2-1,.,TRBD2,CASSPSPSGALYNEQFF,TGCGCCAGCAGCCCCTCACCGAGCGGGGCTCTTTACAATGAGCAGTTCTTC
TRBV20-1,TRBJ1-3,.,.,CSASLVKIFGTGVGNTIYF,TGCAGTGCTAGTCTTGTCAAAATCTTCGGGACGGGGGTTGGAAACACCATATATTTT
TRBV5-5,TRBJ2-5,.,TRBD1,CASSLMTGQETQYF,TGTGCCAGCAGCCTAATGACAGGGCAAGAGACCCAGTACTTC
TRBV7-8,TRBJ1-2,.,.,CASSLTRGGGYTF,TGTGCCAGCAGCTTAACCCGGGGGGGTGGCTACACCTTC
TRBV24-1,TRBJ2-6,.,.,CATSLSGAGANVLTF,TGTGCCACCAGTCTCAGTGGAGCTGGGGCCAACGTCCTGACTTTC
TRBV12-5,TRBJ2-5,.,.,CASGLVLGQGGETQYF,TGTGCTAGTGGTTTGGTACTGGGGCAGGGGGGAGAGACCCAGTACTTC
TRBV5-1,TRBJ1-1,.,.,CASSDPEVGNTEAFF,TGCGCCAGCAGCGATCCGGAGGTCGGTAACACTGAAGCTTTCTTT